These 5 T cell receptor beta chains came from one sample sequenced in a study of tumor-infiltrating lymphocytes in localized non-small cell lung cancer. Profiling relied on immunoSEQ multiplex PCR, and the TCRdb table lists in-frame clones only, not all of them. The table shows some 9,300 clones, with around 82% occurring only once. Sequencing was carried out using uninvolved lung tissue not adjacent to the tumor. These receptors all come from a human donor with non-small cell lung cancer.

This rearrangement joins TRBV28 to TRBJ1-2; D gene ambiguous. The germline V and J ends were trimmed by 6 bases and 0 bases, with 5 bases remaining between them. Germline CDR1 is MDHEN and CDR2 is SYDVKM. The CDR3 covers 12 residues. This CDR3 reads CASSRANYGYTF. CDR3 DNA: TGTGCCAGCAGCCGAGCTAACTATGGCTACACCTTC.

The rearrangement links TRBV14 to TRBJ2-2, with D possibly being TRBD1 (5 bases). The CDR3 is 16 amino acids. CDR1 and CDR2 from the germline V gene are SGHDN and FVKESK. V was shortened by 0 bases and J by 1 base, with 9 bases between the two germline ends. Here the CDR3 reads CASSQDRGGNTGELFF. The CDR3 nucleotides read TGTGCCAGCAGCCAAGATAGGGGCGGGAACACCGGGGAGCTGTTTTTT.

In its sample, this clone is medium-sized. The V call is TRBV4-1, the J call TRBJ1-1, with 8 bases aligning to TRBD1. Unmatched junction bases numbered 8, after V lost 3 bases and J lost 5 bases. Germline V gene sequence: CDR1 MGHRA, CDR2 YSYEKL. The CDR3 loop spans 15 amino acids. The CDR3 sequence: CASSQRQGSGTEAFF. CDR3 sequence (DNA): TGCGCCAGCAGCCAGAGACAGGGGTCGGGGACTGAAGCTTTCTTT.

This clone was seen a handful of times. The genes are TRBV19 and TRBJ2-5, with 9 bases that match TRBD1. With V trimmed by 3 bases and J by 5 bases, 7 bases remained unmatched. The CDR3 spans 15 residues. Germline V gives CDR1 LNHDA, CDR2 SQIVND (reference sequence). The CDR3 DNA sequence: TGTGCCAGTAGTATCGGACAGGGGCTCTCCGAGACCCAGTACTTC. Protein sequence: CASSIGQGLSETQYF.

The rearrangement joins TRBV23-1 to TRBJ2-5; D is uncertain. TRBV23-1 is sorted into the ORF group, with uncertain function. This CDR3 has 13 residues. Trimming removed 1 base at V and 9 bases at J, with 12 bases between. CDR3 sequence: CASSQWNSRAQYF. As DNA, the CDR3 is TGCGCCAGCAGTCAATGGAACAGTCGGGCCCAGTACTTC.